The clone carrying this TCR beta chain showed up just once. The sample comes from a study of blood T cell repertoires in COVID-19. Assay: immunoSEQ multiplex PCR; the TCRdb copy retains only in-frame clones and omits some. The sample lists a few hundred thousand clones, roughly 86% occurring once. Deletions cut 1 base from V and 5 bases from J, with 14 bases between. Looked up from germline, CDR1 is SGHTA and CDR2 is FQGNSA. This CDR3 has 15 amino acids. The origin of this receptor is a woman younger than 45 who had recovered from COVID-19. The rearrangement links TRBV7-2 to TRBJ2-5, with a tentative D call TRBD2 (5 bases). Sequenced input: peripheral blood. CDR3 in amino acids: CASSLGRLGGETQYF. The CDR3 DNA follows: TGTGCCAGCAGCTTAGGAAGACTCGGCGGGGAGACCCAGTACTTC.